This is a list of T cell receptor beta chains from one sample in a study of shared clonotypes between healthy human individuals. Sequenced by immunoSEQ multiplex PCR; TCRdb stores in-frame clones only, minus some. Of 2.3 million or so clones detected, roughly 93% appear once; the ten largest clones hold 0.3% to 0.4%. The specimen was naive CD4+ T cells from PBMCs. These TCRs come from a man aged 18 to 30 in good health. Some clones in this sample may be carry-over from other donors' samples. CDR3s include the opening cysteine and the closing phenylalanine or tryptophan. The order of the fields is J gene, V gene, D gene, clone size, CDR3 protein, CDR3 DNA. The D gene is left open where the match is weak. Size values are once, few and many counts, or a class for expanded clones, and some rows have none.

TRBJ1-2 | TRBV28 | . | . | CASSLPGALPNYGYTF | TGTGCCAGCAGCCTCCCGGGGGCCCTCCCAAACTATGGCTACACCTTC
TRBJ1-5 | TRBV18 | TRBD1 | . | CASSPQPGTGLNQPQHF | TGTGCCAGCTCACCCCAACCCGGGACAGGGCTGAATCAGCCCCAGCATTTT
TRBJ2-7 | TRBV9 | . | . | CASSPRSGSYEQYF | TGTGCCAGCAGCCCCCGCTCCGGCTCCTACGAGCAGTACTTC
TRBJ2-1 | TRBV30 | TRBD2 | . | CAWSVAERESWDEQFF | TGTGCCTGGAGTGTAGCGGAGCGGGAGAGTTGGGATGAGCAGTTCTTC
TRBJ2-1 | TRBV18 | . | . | CASSPRGASDNEQFF | TGTGCCAGCTCACCCCGGGGGGCGTCGGACAATGAGCAGTTCTTC
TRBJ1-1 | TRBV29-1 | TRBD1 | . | CSGDRGLTEAFF | TGCAGCGGGGACAGGGGGCTGACTGAAGCTTTCTTT
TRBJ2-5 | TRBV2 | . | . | CASSFELGGRETQYF | TGTGCCAGCAGCTTCGAGCTGGGGGGCAGAGAGACCCAGTACTTC
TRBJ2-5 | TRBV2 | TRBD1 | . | CASSEVGTGWETQYF | TGTGCCAGCAGTGAAGTCGGGACAGGGTGGGAGACCCAGTACTTC
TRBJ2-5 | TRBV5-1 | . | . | CASTLYPQETQYF | TGCGCCAGCACACTCTATCCGCAAGAGACCCAGTACTTC
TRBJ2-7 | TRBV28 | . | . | CASSLLAGLYEQYF | TGTGCCAGCAGTTTACTGGCAGGTCTCTACGAGCAGTACTTC
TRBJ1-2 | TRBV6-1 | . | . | CASSEAVGYAHGYTF | TGTGCCAGCAGTGAAGCGGTAGGGTACGCTCATGGCTACACCTTC
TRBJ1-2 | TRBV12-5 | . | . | CASGAGSANYGYTF | TGTGCTAGTGGGGCAGGGTCTGCTAACTATGGCTACACCTTC
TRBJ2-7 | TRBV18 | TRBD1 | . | CASSPLDRGHEQYF | TGTGCCAGCTCACCGCTGGACAGGGGACACGAGCAGTACTTC
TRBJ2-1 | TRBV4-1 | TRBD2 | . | CASSHVPGLAGDNEQFF | TGCGCCAGCAGCCACGTACCGGGACTAGCGGGAGACAATGAGCAGTTCTTC
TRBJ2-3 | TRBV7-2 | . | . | CASSLGGLTEQYF | TGTGCCAGCAGCTTAGGCGGACTAACAGAGCAGTATTTT
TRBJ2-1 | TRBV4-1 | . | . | CASSQGAPTYNEQFF | TGCGCCAGCAGCCAAGGGGCCCCGACCTACAATGAGCAGTTCTTC
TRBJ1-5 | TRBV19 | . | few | CASSIDGVGQPQHF | TGTGCCAGTAGTATAGACGGTGTGGGTCAGCCCCAGCATTTT
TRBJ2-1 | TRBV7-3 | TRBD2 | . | CASSPTRTSGIYNEQFF | TGTGCCAGCAGCCCAACGCGGACTAGCGGGATCTACAATGAGCAGTTCTTC
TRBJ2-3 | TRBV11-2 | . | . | CASSLGYSLLADTQYF | TGTGCCAGCAGCTTAGGGTACAGTCTTTTGGCAGATACGCAGTATTTT
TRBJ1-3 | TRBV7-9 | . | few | CASSFSGNTIYF | TGTGCCAGCAGCTTCTCTGGAAACACCATATATTTT
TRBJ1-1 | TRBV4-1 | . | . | CASSQGRPGYTEAFF | TGCGCCAGCAGCCAAGGACGGCCGGGCTACACTGAAGCTTTCTTT
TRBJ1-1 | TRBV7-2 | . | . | CASSQLRGRDTEAFF | TGTGCCAGCAGCCAGCTAAGAGGGAGAGACACTGAAGCTTTCTTT
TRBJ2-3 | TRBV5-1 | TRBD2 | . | CASSFPAAGGNTGDTQYF | TGCGCCAGCAGCTTCCCTGCGGCGGGAGGGAACACGGGAGATACGCAGTATTTT
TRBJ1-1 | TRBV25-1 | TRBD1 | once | CASSAQTGLMTEAFF | TGTGCCAGCAGTGCCCAGACAGGGCTCATGACTGAAGCTTTCTTT
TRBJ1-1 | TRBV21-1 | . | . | CASSLTQGGDKNPEAFF | TGTGCCAGCAGCCTTACGCAAGGGGGGGATAAAAACCCTGAAGCTTTCTTT
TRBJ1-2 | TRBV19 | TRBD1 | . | CASIPTGGVEGYTF | TGTGCCAGTATCCCTACAGGGGGCGTTGAAGGCTACACCTTC
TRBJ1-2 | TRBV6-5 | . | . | CASSSWSGIGYTF | TGTGCCAGCAGTTCGTGGTCCGGGATCGGCTACACCTTC
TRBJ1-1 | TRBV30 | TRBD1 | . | CAWSWDRGIAEAFF | TGTGCCTGGAGTTGGGACAGGGGCATCGCTGAAGCTTTCTTT
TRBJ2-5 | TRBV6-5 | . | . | CASSRAGQRVTQYF | TGTGCCAGCAGTCGGGCCGGTCAAAGGGTGACCCAGTACTTC
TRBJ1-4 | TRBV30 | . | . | CAWSPLGRIDEKLFF | TGTGCCTGGAGTCCCCTGGGGAGGATTGATGAAAAACTGTTTTTT
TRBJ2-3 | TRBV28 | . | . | CASSLDRPSTDTQYF | TGTGCCAGCAGCCTTGACAGGCCAAGCACAGATACGCAGTATTTT
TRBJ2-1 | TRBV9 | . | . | CASSVGPVYNEQFF | TGTGCCAGCAGCGTAGGACCCGTATACAATGAGCAGTTCTTC
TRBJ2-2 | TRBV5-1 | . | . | CASSFTGPIRTGELFF | TGCGCCAGCAGCTTCACGGGACCGATCAGGACCGGGGAGCTGTTTTTT